The 26 T cell receptor beta chains reported below all come from one sample, sequenced in a study of blood T cells in healthy people across ages. With a J-beta primer mix and a sample-barcoded 5' primer, a second PCR ran 7 to 11 cycles. TCRdb itself ran the 5' RACE reads through MiXCR, one entry per CDR3 protein. The sample contains 1.5 million to 2 million distinct CDR3 sequences, under 30% of which appear only once. Sequencing was carried out using blood. The receptor set was obtained from a woman aged 30 to 39 in good health.

This rearrangement joins TRBV5-6 to TRBJ2-5; D remains unclear. With the DNA end fitting TRBJ2-1 better, the J assignment may be wrong. This CDR3 is 15 amino acids long. Germline V CDR1 and CDR2: SGHDT, YYEEEE. The CDR3 spells CASSEAALPQETQFF. The CDR3 DNA follows: TGTGCCAGCAGCGAGGCCGCACTACCCCAAGAGACCCAGTTCTTC.

The chain recombines TRBV20-1 with TRBJ2-1, with D perhaps TRBD1 or TRBD2 (6 bases each). The germline CDR1 and CDR2 sequences are DFQATT and SNEGSKA (reference sequence). The CDR3 extends over 17 amino acids. The V end was cut by 2 bases, the J end by 6 bases, with 23 bases between. In DNA form, the CDR3 reads TGCAGTGCTAGAATCCCCGGGGGCTCCCTTATAGTCAATGAGCAGTTCTTC. As protein: CSARIPGGSLIVNEQFF.

In the case of this clonotype: Relative to the germline gene, one junction end is altered; a read error may explain this. The chain couples TRBV5-1 to TRBJ2-1, with D tentatively TRBD1 or TRBD2 (5 bases each). There are 15 residues in the CDR3. The germline V gene has CDR1 SGHRS and CDR2 YFSETQ. The CDR3 nucleotides read TGCGCCAGCAGCCCAGGGACGGCTCCCTACAATGAGCGGTTCTTC. Protein sequence: CASSPGTAPYNERFF.

DNA for the CDR3: TGCAGTGCTCGAGGGAACACAGATACGCAGTATTTT. This translates into CSARGNTDTQYF. V and J are TRBV20-1 and TRBJ2-3; possibly TRBD2 for D (5 bases). There are 12 residues in the CDR3. Trimming took off 5 bases at V and 2 bases at J, with 8 bases between the two ends. Per the germline V gene, CDR1 is DFQATT and CDR2 is SNEGSKA (reference sequence).

The sample holds a few counts of this clonotype. The J gene is TRBJ2-5, the V gene TRBV12-3 or TRBV12-4, with 9 bases fitting TRBD1. The length of the CDR3 is 15 residues. Trimming removed 2 bases from V and 6 bases from J; junction bases left unmatched: 7. The CDR3 sequence: CASSLTGQGMQTQYF. In DNA, the CDR3 is TGTGCCAGCAGTTTAACGGGACAGGGTATGCAGACCCAGTACTTC.

This clonotype was detected a few times. J is TRBJ2-3 and V is TRBV5-1; 8 bases map to TRBD2. This CDR3 has 15 residues. V shed 0 bases and J 4 bases; nucleotides not matched to a gene: 4. Germline V gene sequence: CDR1 SGHRS, CDR2 YFSETQ. CDR3 in DNA: TGCGCCAGCAGCTTGGGAGGGACTAGTTCAGATACGCAGTATTTT. As protein: CASSLGGTSSDTQYF. Using reference TRBV5-1 and TRBJ2-3 for the parts outside the CDR3, the full variable domain is KAGVTQTPRYLIKTRGQQVTLSCSPISGHRSVSWYQQTPGQGLQFLFEYFSETQRNKGNFPGRFSGRQFSNSRSEMNVSTLELGDSALYLCASSLGGTSSDTQYFGPGTRLTVL.

This chain uses TRBV24-1 with TRBJ2-3, with 9 bases matching TRBD2. The CDR3 sequence is 12 residues long. J lost 4 bases, V lost 11 bases, and 3 bases had no gene match. Germline V gives CDR1 KGHDR, CDR2 SFDVKD. CDR3 sequence reads: CASSGGPDTQYF. DNA of the CDR3: TGTGCCAGTAGCGGGGGCCCAGATACGCAGTATTTT.

This chain connects TRBV20-1 to TRBJ2-5; 12 positions agree with TRBD2. Trimming took 0 bases from V and 0 from J; bases not matched to a gene: 2. This CDR3 has 16 residues. Germline values: CDR1 DFQATT, CDR2 SNEGSKA (reference sequence). CDR3 sequence reads: CSARDGTSGYQETQYF. The CDR3 bases are TGCAGTGCTAGAGATGGGACTAGCGGGTACCAAGAGACCCAGTACTTC.

The chain uses TRBV29-1 and TRBJ2-1, with 10 nucleotides matching TRBD2. V dropped 7 bases and J dropped 10; count of bases not matched to a gene: 13. The length of the CDR3 is 14 residues. CDR1 and CDR2 from the germline V gene are SQVTM and ANQGSEA. The CDR3, as DNA: TGCAGCGGAGTCCTTAGCGGGAGGCCGGGGGAGCAGTTCTTC. Translated, it gives CSGVLSGRPGEQFF.

This clonotype showed up just a few times. The gene calls are TRBV6-1 and TRBJ2-7; D is perhaps TRBD1 (5 bases). This CDR3 is built from 17 residues. The germline V gene has CDR1 MNHNS and CDR2 SASEGT. V lost 0 bases and J lost 3, with 18 bases in between. The CDR3 nucleotides read TGTGCCAGCAGTGAAGCGCGTGGGGCATACCCCCTCTACGAGCAGTACTTC. It is translated as CASSEARGAYPLYEQYF.

This clonotype was seen ten or more times. V gene TRBV10-2 combines with J gene TRBJ2-3; 14 nucleotides agree with TRBD2. CDR3 length: 16 amino acids. V trimming: 5 bases; J trimming: 1 base; junction bases outside the gene matches: 2. The germline V gene encodes CDR1 WSHSY and CDR2 SAAADI. CDR3 sequence: CASSRTSGGRTDTQYF. CDR3 DNA sequence: TGCGCCAGCAGTAGGACTAGCGGGGGGCGCACAGATACGCAGTATTTT.

This clonotype has more than one count but fewer than ten. In DNA form, the CDR3 reads TGCGCCAGCAGCTTGGAACAGAATAATTCACCCCTCCACTTT. Translating it yields CASSLEQNNSPLHF. The chain recombines TRBV5-1 with TRBJ1-6; no definite D call. V was trimmed by 0 bases and J by 5 bases, leaving 6 bases between them. This CDR3 region has 14 residues. Germline V lookup: CDR1 SGHRS, CDR2 YFSETQ.

This clonotype has more than one count but fewer than ten. The gene calls are TRBV7-8 and TRBJ2-7; D gene uncertain. CDR1 and CDR2 (germline): SGHVS, FQNEAQ. The V end lost 0 bases, the J end lost 3 bases, and 6 bases lay between the germline ends. CDR3 length equals 13 residues. The CDR3 DNA sequence: TGTGCCAGCAGCTTAGCCCCCCTCTACGAGCAGTACTTC. Its protein product is CASSLAPLYEQYF.

The V and J genes are TRBV12-5 and TRBJ2-1, with D hard to call. The CDR3 sequence is 12 residues long. V dropped 3 bases and J dropped 6 bases, with 6 bases sitting between them. The germline V gene encodes CDR1 LGHNT and CDR2 FRNRAP. The CDR3: CASGFLINEQFF. DNA for the CDR3: TGTGCTAGTGGTTTTTTAATCAATGAGCAGTTCTTC.

This chain links TRBV15 with TRBJ2-5; 10 nucleotides match TRBD2. Germline trimming cut 0 bases from V and 5 bases from J; bases unmatched to any gene: 9. Germline assignment: CDR1 LNHNV and CDR2 YYDKDF (reference sequence). This CDR3 spans 17 amino acids. This CDR3 reads CATSREGSGRSYETQYF. The CDR3 bases are TGTGCCACCAGCAGAGAGGGTAGCGGGAGGTCGTATGAGACCCAGTACTTC.

This clonotype was seen a few times. The J gene is TRBJ2-1, the V gene TRBV12-3 or TRBV12-4; 9 bases align to TRBD2. This CDR3 comprises 16 residues. J gave up 8 bases and V 5 bases, and 13 bases lay outside the gene matches. CDR3 sequence reads: CASSPLAGGLGHEQFF. CDR3 DNA: TGTGCCAGCAGTCCTCTCGCGGGAGGGTTGGGGCATGAGCAGTTCTTC.

The V call is TRBV6-2 or TRBV6-3, the J call TRBJ2-5; D remains ambiguous. The germline V and J ends were trimmed by 8 bases and 1 base, with 11 bases remaining between them. CDR1 MNHEY and CDR2 SVGEGT come from the germline V gene. The CDR3 has 13 residues. For the CDR3, the DNA is TGTGCCAGCGTAACGGCGGTCCAAGAGACCCAGTACTTC. Protein: CASVTAVQETQYF.

The sample holds one count of this clonotype. The chain joins TRBV3-1 to TRBJ1-4, with D unresolved. With 0 bases removed from V and 8 bases from J, the gap between germline ends came to 10 bases. Per germline, CDR1 LGHDT and CDR2 YNNKEL (reference sequence). The CDR3 length is 14 residues. In DNA, the CDR3 is TGTGCCAGCAGCCAAGACACCTCCCGAGAAAAACTGTTTTTT. Translated: CASSQDTSREKLFF.

This clonotype was observed many times. The chain uses TRBV2 and TRBJ2-3; 9 nucleotides match TRBD1. The J segment lost 4 bases and the V segment lost 6 bases, leaving 14 bases of the junction unmatched. The CDR3 is made up of 17 amino acids. Germline values: CDR1 SNHLY, CDR2 FYNNEI. The CDR3 spells CASSGSRTGVAPDTQYF. The CDR3 nucleotides are TGTGCCAGCAGCGGCTCCCGGACAGGGGTTGCTCCAGATACGCAGTATTTT.

This chain links TRBV7-3 with TRBJ2-1, with 7 bases aligning to TRBD2. The CDR3 sequence is 19 residues long. V was pared by 2 bases and J by 3 bases, with 16 bases of the junction left unmatched. Germline CDR1 is SGHTA and CDR2 is FQGTGA. DNA of the CDR3: TGTGCCAGCAGCTTACGGGATGGTCGCGGGGGAAGTCTCTACAATGAGCAGTTCTTC. The encoded protein is CASSLRDGRGGSLYNEQFF.

This clonotype has only a few counts. The chain employs TRBV7-2 and TRBJ1-4; perhaps TRBD1 as D (5 bases). This CDR3 has 13 amino acids. V was clipped by 3 bases and J by 5 bases, with 7 bases between them. Germline CDR1 is SGHTA and CDR2 is FQGNSA. The CDR3 is CASSFGANEKLFF. CDR3 coding DNA: TGTGCCAGCAGCTTCGGGGCCAATGAAAAACTGTTTTTT.

The J gene is TRBJ1-5, the V gene TRBV12-3 or TRBV12-4, with 7 bases matching TRBD1. The CDR3 loop spans 15 amino acids. The junction had 8 bases not matched to a gene; V was cut back by 2 bases and J by 7 bases. This CDR3 is CASSLTGDGKQPQHF. In nucleotides, the CDR3 is TGTGCCAGCAGTTTAACAGGGGACGGAAAACAGCCCCAGCATTTT.

The rearrangement links TRBV5-6 to TRBJ2-1; 9 bases align to TRBD1. CDR1 and CDR2 from the germline V gene are SGHDT and YYEEEE. V dropped 4 bases and J dropped 10; count of bases not matched to a gene: 6. The CDR3 loop spans 13 amino acids. The CDR3 loop reads CASSADRGQEQFF. CDR3 DNA: TGTGCCAGCAGCGCGGACAGGGGACAAGAGCAGTTCTTC.

In the case of this clonotype: Germline is not matched at one junction end, which may reflect a read error. The chain couples TRBV29-1 to TRBJ2-2; TRBD2 might be the D (5 bases). The CDR3 is 14 residues long. Germline CDR1 SQVTM, CDR2 ANQGSEA. The CDR3 DNA follows: TGCAGCGTTGAAGATGAGGAGCTCACCGGGGAGCCGTTTTTT. Translated, it gives CSVEDEELTGEPFF.

The V and J genes are TRBV11-2 and TRBJ2-7, with D perhaps given as TRBD1 or TRBD2 (5 bases each). V lost 5 bases and J 5 bases, leaving 16 bases between the germline ends. Per germline, CDR1 SGHAT and CDR2 FQNNGV. There are 14 residues in the CDR3. In nucleotides, the CDR3 is TGTGCCAGCAGCGTGTATGGGGGAGACCACGAGCAGTACTTC. This codes for CASSVYGGDHEQYF.

This clonotype showed up just a few times. The genes are TRBV29-1 and TRBJ2-1, with 10 bases that match TRBD2. From germline, CDR1 is SQVTM and CDR2 ANQGSEA. V dropped 1 base and J dropped 6; count of bases not matched to a gene: 9. There are 16 residues in the CDR3. CDR3 sequence (DNA): TGCAGCGTTGAAGGGGTGAGCGGGAGGGCCGGCAATGAGCAGTTCTTC. This translates into CSVEGVSGRAGNEQFF.